What follows is one T cell receptor beta chain and its context. Then a second PCR, running roughly 7 to 11 cycles, was carried out with a sample-barcoded 5' primer and a J-beta primer mix. Each CDR3 protein gets one entry after TCRdb re-called the 5' RACE reads with MiXCR. The sample holds roughly 2 million distinct CDR3 sequences, around 50% seen once. The sample is drawn from a study of blood T cells in healthy people across ages. Germline CDR1 and CDR2: SGHRS and YFSETQ. V lost 4 bases and J lost 12, with 14 bases in between. This CDR3 region has 11 residues. Sequenced input: blood. The V gene is TRBV5-1, the J gene TRBJ2-7; a possible D gene is TRBD2 (5 bases). This receptor was identified in a woman in her 40s in good health. Here the CDR3 DNA reads TGCGCCAGCAGCGGAAGCGGTCTTCGGTACTTC. Translation gives CASSGSGLRYF.